The clone carrying this TCR beta chain came up once. The data originate from a study of blood T cell repertoires in COVID-19. Study as a whole: Some COVID-19 samples were acute and others convalescent; all came from the United States, Italy and Spain.

Germline CDR1 reads LNHDA; CDR2 reads SQIVND (reference sequence). The trim removed 2 bases at V and 5 bases at J, leaving 7 bases unmatched. The length of the CDR3 is 15 residues. All enrollees were roughly 18 to 100 years old and from fewer than 25 US areas. Per the original data handling: By means of reference gene primer amplification, nucleated cell counts were estimated. The assay was immunoSEQ multiplex PCR, and TCRdb's table has in-frame clones only and misses some. V and J calls and clone size are as listed in that table; D and trimming were resolved from the DNA. The table includes roughly 250,000 clones, roughly nine tenths detected once.

The sequence came from a woman aged 25 to 39 with acute COVID-19. The material sequenced was PBMCs or T cells enriched from blood (not recorded which). The chain couples TRBV19 to TRBJ2-5; 8 bases are a match to TRBD1. DNA of the CDR3: TGTGCCAGTAGTATAAGTGGGACAGGTCGGGAGACCCAGTACTTC. Translating gives CASSISGTGRETQYF.